The 22 T cell receptor beta chains presented below share a single source sample, sequenced in a study of Ad26.COV2.S vaccination and SARS-CoV-2 variants. This sample's treatment: some 19 received Ad26.COV2.S at low or high dose, single or two shots; 5 received placebo; per-sample allocation not given. The samples were gathered on day 63 after the first injection of vaccine or placebo. Produced via immunoSEQ multiplex PCR; TCRdb's table is partial and in-frame only. The sample consists of 430,000 or so clones, 80% to 95% of them appearing once. Sequencing was performed on peripheral blood, taken in a trial of Ad26.COV2.S vaccine versus placebo. The receptors come from a person aged 18-60 years who received the Ad26.COV2.S COVID-19 vaccine or a placebo.

This chain joins TRBV5-5 and TRBJ2-1; 12 positions agree with TRBD2. V shed 0 bases, J shed 0 bases, and the junction held 7 bases outside the gene matches. Germline lookup yields CDR1 SGHKS and CDR2 YYEKEE (reference sequence). The CDR3 loop spans 19 amino acids. The chain's CDR3 is CASSLAWLAGGPSYNEQFF. CDR3 sequence (DNA): TGTGCCAGCAGCTTGGCCTGGCTAGCGGGAGGGCCCTCCTACAATGAGCAGTTCTTC. The full variable domain, completed using reference TRBV5-5 and TRBJ2-1, is DAGVTQSPTHLIKTRGQQVTLRCSPISGHKSVSWYQQVLGQGPQFIFQYYEKEERGRGNFPDRFSARQFPNYSSELNVNALLLGDSALYLCASSLAWLAGGPSYNEQFFGPGTRLTVL.

The genes are TRBV9 and TRBJ2-7; a weak D match, TRBD1 (5 bases). Germline V CDR1 and CDR2: SGDLS, YYNGEE. V lost 2 bases, J lost 6 bases, and 15 bases lay in between. The CDR3 consists of 14 residues. CDR3 nucleotide sequence: TGTGCCAGCAGCGTGATGCAGGGTTTGGGCGAGCAGTACTTC. Translation gives CASSVMQGLGEQYF.

A remark on this clone: Within the sample, other DNA sequences also encode this same CDR3. This chain joins TRBV5-1 and TRBJ2-1; no clear D gene. Germline CDR1 SGHRS, CDR2 YFSETQ. The length of the CDR3 is 12 residues. Trimming shortened V by 0 bases and J by 7 bases, and 5 bases separated the two germline ends. Here the CDR3 reads CASSLDGNEQFF. The CDR3 nucleotides read TGCGCCAGCAGCTTGGACGGGAATGAGCAGTTCTTC.

This clone was picked up one time. This chain uses TRBV28 with TRBJ2-3, with 7 bases fitting TRBD2. CDR1 is MDHEN and CDR2 is SYDVKM in the germline V gene. The CDR3 consists of 16 residues. Unmatched junction bases numbered 6, after V lost 1 base and J lost 2 bases. The CDR3 protein is CASSLLGGTNTDTQYF. DNA for the CDR3: TGTGCCAGCAGTTTATTAGGTGGGACTAACACAGATACGCAGTATTTT.

The rearrangement links TRBV5-1 to TRBJ1-5, with D perhaps TRBD1 (5 bases). This CDR3 has 15 amino acids. Germline CDR1 SGHRS, CDR2 YFSETQ. The V gene lost 0 bases and the J gene lost 7 bases, with 14 bases spanning the gap. The CDR3 loop is CASSLEGAPEQPQHF. The CDR3 DNA sequence: TGCGCCAGCAGCTTGGAAGGGGCCCCTGAACAGCCCCAGCATTTT.

The chain joins TRBV18 to TRBJ1-5; the D gene is possibly TRBD1 (6 bases). V lost 3 bases and J 2 bases, leaving 11 bases between the germline ends. The germline gives CDR1 KGHSH, CDR2 LQKENI. The CDR3 has 15 amino acids. CDR3 protein: CASSPFTGRNQPQHF. In DNA, the CDR3 is TGTGCCAGCTCACCCTTTACAGGGCGCAATCAGCCCCAGCATTTT.

The chain recombines TRBV30 with TRBJ1-1; no definite D call. The V and J ends lost 3 bases and 5 bases respectively, with 10 bases between them. Germline CDR1 and CDR2: GTSNPN and SVGIG (reference sequence). The CDR3 has 12 amino acids. The CDR3 sequence: CAWSWRRTEAFF. The CDR3 DNA reads TGTGCCTGGAGCTGGAGAAGGACTGAAGCTTTCTTT.

This sequence joins TRBV6-5 and TRBJ1-5; D may be TRBD1 (6 bases). Germline lookup yields CDR1 MNHEY and CDR2 SVGAGI. The CDR3 is 14 amino acids. Between the trimmed V and J ends, which lost 5 bases and 4 bases, there was a span of 12 bases. DNA of the CDR3: TGTGCCAGCAGTCCCAGGGGACCTAATCAGCCCCAGCATTTT. Amino acid sequence: CASSPRGPNQPQHF.

The chain's CDR3 is CATSREGGSGNIQYF. The CDR3 DNA follows: TGTGCCACCAGCAGAGAAGGAGGGAGTGGAAACATTCAGTACTTC. This rearrangement joins TRBV15 to TRBJ2-4, with D possibly TRBD2 on 6 matching bases. Germline-derived CDR1 and CDR2 are LNHNV and YYDKDF (reference sequence). Trimming cost V 0 bases and J 6 bases, with 12 bases left between them. This CDR3 region has 15 residues. The entire variable domain, with the rest obtained from reference TRBV15 and TRBJ2-4, is as follows: DAMVIQNPRYQVTQFGKPVTLSCSQTLNHNVMYWYQQKSSQAPKLLFHYYDKDFNNEADTPDNFQSRRPNTSFCFLDIRSPGLGDTAMYLCATSREGGSGNIQYFGAGTRLSVL.

The V gene is TRBV19, the J gene TRBJ2-1; 10 bases are shared with TRBD2. Germline V lookup: CDR1 LNHDA, CDR2 SQIVND (reference sequence). The V and J ends lost 5 bases and 5 bases, in that order; junction bases with no gene match: 6. The length of the CDR3 is 15 residues. The CDR3 region has the DNA TGTGCCAGTAGTGCCCAGCGGGAGGGCGACAATGAGCAGTTCTTC. This encodes CASSAQREGDNEQFF.

V and J are TRBV4-3 and TRBJ2-7; D is unclear. V was shortened by 1 base and J by 3 bases, with 13 bases between the two germline ends. The length of the CDR3 is 15 residues. Germline V gene data show CDR1 as LGHNA and CDR2 as YSLEER. The CDR3 reads CASSQGYPSFYEQYF. The CDR3 DNA reads TGCGCCAGCAGCCAAGGTTACCCTTCCTTCTACGAGCAGTACTTC.

This chain uses TRBV10-1 with TRBJ2-7; D is uncertain. Germline CDR1 and CDR2: WNHNN and SYGVQD (reference sequence). This CDR3 spans 12 amino acids. The V gene lost 7 bases and the J gene lost 3 bases, with 10 bases spanning the gap. Here the CDR3 reads CASILDRYEQYF. CDR3 coding DNA: TGCGCCAGCATTCTGGACCGCTACGAGCAGTACTTC.

This clone was seen once. The rearrangement joins TRBV7-2 to TRBJ2-3; tentatively, D is TRBD1 (6 bases). The germline gives CDR1 SGHTA, CDR2 FQGNSA. Trimming shortened V by 3 bases and J by 4 bases, and 11 bases separated the two germline ends. The CDR3 consists of 14 residues. DNA of the CDR3: TGTGCCAGCAGCTTGAACAGGGTCCCAGATACGCAGTATTTT. Translated, it gives CASSLNRVPDTQYF. Supplemented by reference TRBV7-2 and TRBJ2-3, the full variable domain reads GAGVSQSPSNKVTEKGKDVELRCDPISGHTALYWYRQSLGQGLEFLIYFQGNSAPDKSGLPSDRFSAERTGGSVSTLTIQRTQQEDSAVYLCASSLNRVPDTQYFGPGTRLTVL.

The J gene is TRBJ2-1, the V gene TRBV4-2; the D is unclear. Germline V gene lookup returns CDR1 LGHNA and CDR2 YNFKEQ. The V gene lost 1 base and the J gene lost 9 bases, with 13 bases spanning the gap. The CDR3 consists of 14 residues. CDR3 in DNA: TGTGCCAGCAGCCAAGGGGTGGGAAACAGTGAGCAGTTCTTC. This encodes CASSQGVGNSEQFF.

This rearrangement joins TRBV19 to TRBJ2-5; 9 bases line up with TRBD2. Germline V CDR1 and CDR2: LNHDA, SQIVND (reference sequence). This CDR3 is built from 18 residues. The V and J ends lost 5 bases and 2 bases, in that order; junction bases with no gene match: 15. CDR3 residues: CASSQRLSSGIFQETQYF. CDR3 in DNA: TGTGCCAGTAGTCAGCGCCTATCTAGCGGGATTTTTCAAGAGACCCAGTACTTC. The whole variable domain, remainder taken from reference TRBV19 and TRBJ2-5, is DGGITQSPKYLFRKEGQNVTLSCEQNLNHDAMYWYRQDPGQGLRLIYYSQIVNDFQKGDIAEGYSVSREKKESFPLTVTSAQKNPTAFYLCASSQRLSSGIFQETQYFGPGTRLLVL.

The V call is TRBV5-1, the J call TRBJ1-2; D is uncertain. Germline lookup yields CDR1 SGHRS and CDR2 YFSETQ. CDR3 size: 16 residues. V was clipped by 1 base and J by 8 bases, with 21 bases between them. CDR3 amino acids: CASSLRGRRVGRGYTF. The CDR3, as DNA: TGCGCCAGCAGCTTGCGGGGTCGGCGGGTAGGGAGGGGCTACACCTTC.

The chain uses TRBV19 and TRBJ1-5, with a tentative D call TRBD1 (5 bases). The germline V and J ends were trimmed by 5 bases and 4 bases, with 9 bases remaining between them. Per germline, CDR1 LNHDA and CDR2 SQIVND (reference sequence). The length of the CDR3 is 13 residues. The CDR3 bases are TGTGCCAGTAGTGGGTGGGGGAATCAGCCCCAGCATTTT. Its protein is CASSGWGNQPQHF.

The CDR3 DNA is TGTGCCAGCAGCCTTTACGGACAGGGTGATAATGAAAAACTGTTTTTT. It codes for CASSLYGQGDNEKLFF. The chain joins TRBV7-2 to TRBJ1-4, with 8 bases aligning to TRBD1. This CDR3 has 16 amino acids. Germline V gene data show CDR1 as SGHTA and CDR2 as FQGNSA. V shed 5 bases, J shed 4 bases, and the junction held 9 bases outside the gene matches.

The chain joins TRBV3-1 (or the pseudogene TRBV3-2) to TRBJ2-5; no reliable D call. This CDR3 spans 14 amino acids. Germline loops: CDR1 LGHDT, CDR2 YNNKEL (reference sequence). Trimming removed 2 bases at V and 4 bases at J, with 11 bases between. CDR3 DNA: TGTGCCAGCAGCCAAAGTCTACAGAGAGAGACCCAGTACTTC. Amino acid sequence: CASSQSLQRETQYF.

The chain has TRBV7-6 and TRBJ1-1; no firm D call. This CDR3 comprises 13 residues. V lost 2 bases, J lost 5 bases, and 9 bases lay in between. Per germline, CDR1 SGHVS and CDR2 FNYEAQ. CDR3 sequence reads: CASSLSGLTEAFF. Written as DNA, the CDR3 is TGTGCCAGCAGCTTATCCGGGTTGACTGAAGCTTTCTTT.

This clone was recorded once. The V call is TRBV27, the J call TRBJ1-4, with TRBD1 as a possible D gene (5 bases). The length of the CDR3 is 15 residues. CDR1 is MNHEY and CDR2 is SMNVEV in the germline V gene (reference sequence). Trimming stripped 5 bases from V and 1 base from J, with 11 bases between. The CDR3 coding sequence is TGTGCCAGCAGTCCGCAGGGTAGAACTAATGAAAAACTGTTTTTT. As protein: CASSPQGRTNEKLFF.

The V gene is TRBV7-9, the J gene TRBJ1-2; no firm D call. V lost 5 bases, J lost 7 bases, and 17 bases lay in between. The CDR3 is 14 residues long. Germline loops: CDR1 SEHNR, CDR2 FQNEAQ (reference sequence). CDR3: CASSTDIEVGGYTF. The CDR3 region has the DNA TGTGCCAGCAGCACCGACATCGAAGTCGGTGGCTACACCTTC.